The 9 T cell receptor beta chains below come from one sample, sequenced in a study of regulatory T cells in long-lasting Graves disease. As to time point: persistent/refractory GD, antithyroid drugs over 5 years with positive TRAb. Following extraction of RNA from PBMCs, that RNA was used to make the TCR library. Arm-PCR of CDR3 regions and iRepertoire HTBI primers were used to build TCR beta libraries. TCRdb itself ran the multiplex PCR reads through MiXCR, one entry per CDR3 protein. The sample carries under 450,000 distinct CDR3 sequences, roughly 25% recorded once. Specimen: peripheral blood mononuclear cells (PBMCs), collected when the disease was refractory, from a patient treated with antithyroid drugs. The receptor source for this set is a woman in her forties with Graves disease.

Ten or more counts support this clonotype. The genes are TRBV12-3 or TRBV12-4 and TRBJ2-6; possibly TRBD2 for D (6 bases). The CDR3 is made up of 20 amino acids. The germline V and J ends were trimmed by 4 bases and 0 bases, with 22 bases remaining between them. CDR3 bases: TGTGCCAGCAGTTCTCGGAGGGAGACAGAGTCCCTCTCTGGGGCCAACGTCCTGACTTTC. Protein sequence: CASSSRRETESLSGANVLTF.

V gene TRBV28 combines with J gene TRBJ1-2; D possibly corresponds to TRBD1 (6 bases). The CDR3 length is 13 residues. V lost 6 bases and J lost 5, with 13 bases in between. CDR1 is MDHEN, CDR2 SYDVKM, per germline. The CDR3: CASRPGHIYGYTF. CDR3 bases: TGTGCCAGCAGGCCGGGACACATTTATGGCTACACCTTC.

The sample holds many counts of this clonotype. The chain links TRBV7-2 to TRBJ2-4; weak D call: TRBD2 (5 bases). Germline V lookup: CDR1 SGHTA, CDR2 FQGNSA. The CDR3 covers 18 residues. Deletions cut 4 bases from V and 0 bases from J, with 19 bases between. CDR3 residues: CASSSHFSGKVAKNIQYF. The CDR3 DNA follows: TGTGCCAGCAGCTCGCATTTCTCGGGAAAGGTAGCCAAAAACATTCAGTACTTC.

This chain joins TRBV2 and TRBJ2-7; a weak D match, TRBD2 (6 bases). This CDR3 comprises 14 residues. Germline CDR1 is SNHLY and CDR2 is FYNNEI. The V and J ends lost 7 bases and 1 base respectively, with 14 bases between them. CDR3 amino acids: CASNSGTPSYEQYF. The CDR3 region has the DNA TGTGCCAGCAACTCCGGGACTCCATCCTACGAGCAGTACTTC.

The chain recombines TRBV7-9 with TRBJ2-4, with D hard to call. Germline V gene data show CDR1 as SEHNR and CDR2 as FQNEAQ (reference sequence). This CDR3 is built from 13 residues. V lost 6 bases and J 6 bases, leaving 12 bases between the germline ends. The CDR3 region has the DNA TGTGCCAGCAGTTCGTCGATCAGAAACATTCAGTACTTC. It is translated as CASSSSIRNIQYF.

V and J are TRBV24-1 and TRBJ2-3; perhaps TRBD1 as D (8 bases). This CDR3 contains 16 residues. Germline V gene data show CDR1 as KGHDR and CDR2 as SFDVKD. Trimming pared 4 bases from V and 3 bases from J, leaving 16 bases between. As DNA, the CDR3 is TGTGCCACCAGTGACCAACAGGGGGGGCGGACAGATACGCAGTATTTT. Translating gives CATSDQQGGRTDTQYF.

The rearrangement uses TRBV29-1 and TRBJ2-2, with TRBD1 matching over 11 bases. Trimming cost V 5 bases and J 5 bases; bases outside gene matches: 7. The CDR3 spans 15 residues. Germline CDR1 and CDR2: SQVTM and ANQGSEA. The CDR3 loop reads CSVLPGQGVTGELFF. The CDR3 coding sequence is TGCAGCGTTTTACCGGGACAGGGGGTTACCGGGGAGCTGTTTTTT.

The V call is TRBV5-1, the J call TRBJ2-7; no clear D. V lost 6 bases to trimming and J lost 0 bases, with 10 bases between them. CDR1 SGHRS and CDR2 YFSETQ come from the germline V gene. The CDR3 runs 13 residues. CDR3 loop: CASKITSSYEQYF. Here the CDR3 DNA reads TGCGCCAGCAAAATTACGAGCTCCTACGAGCAGTACTTC. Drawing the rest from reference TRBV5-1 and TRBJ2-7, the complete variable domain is KAGVTQTPRYLIKTRGQQVTLSCSPISGHRSVSWYQQTPGQGLQFLFEYFSETQRNKGNFPGRFSGRQFSNSRSEMNVSTLELGDSALYLCASKITSSYEQYFGPGTRLTVT.

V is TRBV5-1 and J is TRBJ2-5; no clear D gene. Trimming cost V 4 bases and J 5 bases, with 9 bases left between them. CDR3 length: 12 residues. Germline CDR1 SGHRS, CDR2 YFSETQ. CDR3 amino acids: CASSTKGETQYF. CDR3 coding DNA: TGCGCCAGCAGCACCAAAGGGGAGACCCAGTACTTC.